The 9 T cell receptor beta chains below come from one sample, sequenced in a study of cytotoxic CD8 clonotypes in ibrutinib-treated CLL. Some clones are missing from TCRdb's copy, which holds only in-frame ones; the method was immunoSEQ multiplex PCR. The sample has fewer than 400,000 clones; 67% are singletons. The starting material was PBMCs, obtained after 36 months of ibrutinib treatment. The source is a human donor with chronic lymphocytic leukemia.

The sample holds one count of this clone. The genes are TRBV5-4 and TRBJ2-7; the match to TRBD2 covers 7 bases. Trimming cost V 2 bases and J 0 bases; bases outside gene matches: 8. The CDR3 runs to 16 residues. Germline values: CDR1 SGHNT, CDR2 YYREEE (reference sequence). The CDR3 sequence: CASSLGDREDSYEQYF. For the CDR3, the DNA is TGTGCCAGCAGCTTAGGTGACCGGGAGGACTCCTACGAGCAGTACTTC.

This sequence joins TRBV5-1 and TRBJ2-5, with 9 nucleotides matching TRBD1. Germline V gene data show CDR1 as SGHRS and CDR2 as YFSETQ. The CDR3 has 14 residues. V shed 6 bases, J shed 1 base, and the junction held 4 bases outside the gene matches. The CDR3 loop is CASTRQGVQETQYF. The CDR3 DNA reads as TGCGCCAGCACCCGACAGGGGGTCCAAGAGACCCAGTACTTC.

This clone showed up just once. The chain couples TRBV10-3 to TRBJ2-7; D is possibly TRBD2 (5 bases). Trimming left V 2 bases short and J 7 bases short, with 18 bases between. This CDR3 is 15 amino acids long. The germline gives CDR1 ENHRY, CDR2 SYGVKD. The CDR3 sequence: CAISEDKDSGGEQYF. The CDR3 DNA reads TGTGCCATCAGTGAGGACAAGGACTCCGGCGGGGAGCAGTACTTC.

The V gene is TRBV6-5, the J gene TRBJ1-2; TRBD1 matches at 7 bases. V dropped 2 bases and J dropped 2; count of bases not matched to a gene: 5. This CDR3 region has 15 residues. Germline V lookup: CDR1 MNHEY, CDR2 SVGAGI. The CDR3, as DNA: TGTGCCAGCAGTTACCAGGGGGAAGTGAACTATGGCTACACCTTC. Amino acids: CASSYQGEVNYGYTF.

This clone was detected only a few times. V and J are TRBV10-2 and TRBJ2-7; 10 nucleotides line up with TRBD2. Trimming cost V 7 bases and J 2 bases; bases outside gene matches: 5. The CDR3 consists of 14 residues. Germline V lookup: CDR1 WSHSY, CDR2 SAAADI. CDR3 amino acids: CASTTSGSTYEQYF. CDR3 sequence (DNA): TGCGCCAGCACGACTAGCGGGTCGACCTACGAGCAGTACTTC.

This clone has just a few counts. This chain joins TRBV18 and TRBJ2-7; 8 bases are shared with TRBD1. The CDR3 is 13 amino acids. The V gene end was trimmed by 4 bases and the J gene end by 6 bases; junction bases not matched to a gene: 5. CDR1 and CDR2 from the germline V gene are KGHSH and LQKENI. CDR3 bases: TGTGCCAGCTCACTAAAACAGGGGGGCGAGCAGTACTTC. Encoded protein: CASSLKQGGEQYF.

V is TRBV29-1 and J is TRBJ2-1; D is possibly TRBD1 (6 bases). The CDR3 has 13 amino acids. Looked up from germline, CDR1 is SQVTM and CDR2 is ANQGSEA. Trimming removed 0 bases from V and 8 bases from J, with 11 bases in between. The CDR3, as DNA: TGCAGCGTTGAAGACGGACAGTTCCATGAGCAGTTCTTC. As protein: CSVEDGQFHEQFF.

This clone was counted between two and nine times. The chain uses TRBV5-1 and TRBJ2-1; 8 bases align to TRBD2. After removal of 1 base from V and 8 bases from J, the junction contained 8 bases not matched to a gene. CDR1 and CDR2 (germline): SGHRS, YFSETQ. This CDR3 spans 15 amino acids. This CDR3 is CASSLMREVLYEQFF. The CDR3 DNA sequence: TGCGCCAGCAGCTTGATGCGGGAGGTGCTGTATGAGCAGTTCTTC. Together with reference TRBV5-1 and TRBJ2-1, the CDR3 gives the full variable domain: KAGVTQTPRYLIKTRGQQVTLSCSPISGHRSVSWYQQTPGQGLQFLFEYFSETQRNKGNFPGRFSGRQFSNSRSEMNVSTLELGDSALYLCASSLMREVLYEQFFGPGTRLTVL.

This chain connects TRBV5-6 to TRBJ2-3, with no clear D. The CDR3 extends over 13 amino acids. Trimming left V 3 bases short and J 1 base short, with 6 bases between. The V gene's germline CDR1 is SGHDT and CDR2 YYEEEE. The CDR3 nucleotides are TGTGCCAGCAGCTCGGCCCGCACAGATACGCAGTATTTT. Its translation: CASSSARTDTQYF.